This T cell receptor beta chain was identified during a study of graft-versus-host responses after intestinal transplantation (dated by TCRdb to about 2021). With regard to the full study: Multivisceral, liver-intestinal, or isolated intestinal transplants were received by the recipients. Anti-thymocyte globulin induction was given to all recipients, followed by maintenance tacrolimus and steroids for approximately 3 years. Donor T cell macrochimerism was defined as a peak of at least 4% donor T cells among recipient peripheral blood mononuclear cells. The cohort enrolled under 30 intestinal transplant recipients, one of whom was a retransplant, and a few patients without pretransplant specimens were excluded. After intestinal transplantation, graft-versus-host and host-versus-graft alloreactive T cell clones in the graft, circulation and bone marrow were tracked using bulk TCR-beta CDR3 sequencing. Rather than being sequenced by the commercial service, samples from a few later patients were sequenced in-house on an Illumina MiSeq and processed with MiXCR. Alloreactive clones were identified by sequencing pre-transplant mixed lymphocyte reaction products and comparing these products with unstimulated pre-transplant donor and recipient T cells.

Trimming removed 3 bases from V and 5 bases from J; the gene matches leave 2 bases unexplained. CDR3 length: 15 amino acids, cysteine to phenylalanine. The only DNA kept is the CDR3, 45 bases in frame from the first base. Looking up the germline V gene yields CDR1 SGHRS and CDR2 YFSETQ. Regarding this clone: It lacks a known antigen. No much larger clonotype is one base removed from it; base qualities were not supplied.

Library generation was performed with the immunoSEQ multiplex PCR assay. For most patients, genomic DNA was isolated using the Qiagen DNeasy Blood and Tissue Kit and was shipped frozen to Adaptive Biotechnologies for TCR sequencing. High-throughput TCR-beta CDR3 sequencing of genomic DNA from most patients was performed by Adaptive Biotechnologies. On the authors' methods: Adaptive's ImmunoSEQ software supplied the TCR sequencing data for about 18 patients, while MiXCR and VDJtools were used to process three other patients. To correct CD4 versus CD8 sorting errors, sequences present in both subsets at a frequency ratio below 5:1 were removed. Because the origin of CDR3 nucleotide sequences shared between donor and recipient could not be assigned, those sequences were removed. At least 2-fold expansion over unstimulated cells and a minimum CFSE-low frequency of 0.002% (template counts) or 0.001% (read counts) were required for clones to be classified as alloreactive. Mappable clones were those detected in sequenced pre-transplant spleen, lymph node, or MLR CFSE-low populations of the donor or recipient. Cumulative frequency of alloreactive clones was calculated as a percentage of all sequences weighted by copy number. TCRdb obtained this table from immuneACCESS and retained in-frame rearrangements with V and J assigned. These tables miss some clones; where compared with another copy, unresolved V genes account for less than half of the shortfall, and the remainder is unexplained. V and J calls and clone size follow that table, whereas D and trimming were derived from the DNA. For this sample the table gives approximately 80,000 clones, of which 85% to 90% were detected only once. The biggest ten clones account for roughly 0.37% of the sample.

General findings and caveats noted by the study authors: The conclusions were limited by the relatively low number and heterogeneity of the intestinal transplant patients. Patients with donor T cell macrochimerism had high GvH to HvG T cell clonal ratios in their allografts. GvH clones were detected in recipient bone marrow, and some appeared earlier in ileal mucosa or blood, consistent with an intestinal mucosal origin. Early after transplant, peak levels of circulating GvH clones were associated with declines in HvG clones.

The meaning of the sample's time point label: cells obtained before transplantation from donor or recipient. CD3+CD4+ and CD3+CD8+ populations were FACS-sorted from unstimulated pre-transplant donor and recipient cells taken from spleen or lymph nodes. The sequences come from unstimulated CD4+ T cells sorted from spleen or lymph node cells, collected before intestinal transplant. The sequence is built from TRBV5-1 and TRBJ2-1, with 13 bases aligning to TRBD2. This clonotype was sampled from a human donor who received an intestinal transplant. The bases read TGCGCCAGCAGCTCGGGACTAGCGGGGCACAATGAGCAGTTCTTC. Translated, it reads CASSSGLAGHNEQFF. Where the CDR3 stops, the reference TRBV5-1 and TRBJ2-1 genes take over; the full variable domain is KAGVTQTPRYLIKTRGQQVTLSCSPISGHRSVSWYQQTPGQGLQFLFEYFSETQRNKGNFPGRFSGRQFSNSRSEMNVSTLELGDSALYLCASSSGLAGHNEQFFGPGTRLTVL.